This T cell receptor (beta chain) was captured in a study of early T cells in non-severe SARS-CoV-2 infection. The CDR3 extends over 15 amino acids. Germline CDR1 LGHNA, CDR2 YSLEER. Unmatched junction bases numbered 2, after V lost 0 bases and J lost 6 bases. Study results and caveats: Anti-spike CD8 responses were favored in VDJdb matching, and private and CD4 specificities were missed.

Researchers attached unique molecular identifiers to individual cDNA molecules. TCRdb independently ran MiXCR on the 5' RACE reads; one entry per CDR3 protein. The table shows about 76,000 distinct CDR3 sequences, with around 11% occurring only once. This clonotype was found many times. Its cognate antigen is unknown. Sample: whole blood. This rearrangement joins TRBV4-3 to TRBJ2-1, with 10 nucleotides matching TRBD2. This receptor was obtained from an adult who was a healthcare worker with PCR-confirmed SARS-CoV-2 infection or an uninfected control (not recorded which). CDR3 residues: CASSQDSGGPNEQFF. Here the CDR3 DNA reads TGCGCCAGCAGCCAAGATAGCGGGGGGCCCAATGAGCAGTTCTTC.